The source of this TCR beta chain is a study of T cells in Graves' hyperthyroidism and ophthalmopathy. Study observations and caveats: Most thyroid clonotypes with frequency above 0.001 were detected in blood. Separating ophthalmopathy from stable hyperthyroidism was achieved by a 13 V-J model. Model predictions of ophthalmopathy came a median approximately 6 months before onset.

J gave up 8 bases and V 5 bases, and 5 bases lay outside the gene matches. This CDR3 region has 14 residues. The TCR beta CDR3 regions underwent amplification using RNA transcripts as the source. Carried out on the TCR CDR3, a first-round RT-PCR used the HTBI primer set. TCRdb independently ran MiXCR on the multiplex PCR reads; one entry per CDR3 protein. The repertoire holds approximately 700,000 distinct CDR3 sequences, with about 45% as singletons. The diagnostic basis comprised clinical symptoms, serum thyroxine and TRAb, thyroid ultrasound and orbital computed tomography. Details on this clonotype: What it binds is not known.

The chain has TRBV12-3 or TRBV12-4 and TRBJ1-4; TRBD1 agrees at 10 bases. Sequencing input: peripheral blood or thyroid tissue (not recorded which). This TCR derives from an adult man with Graves' disease, either hyperthyroidism or ophthalmopathy (not recorded which). CDR3 loop: CASSPTGGPEKLFF. The CDR3 nucleotides are TGTGCCAGCAGTCCGACAGGGGGCCCCGAAAAACTGTTTTTT.